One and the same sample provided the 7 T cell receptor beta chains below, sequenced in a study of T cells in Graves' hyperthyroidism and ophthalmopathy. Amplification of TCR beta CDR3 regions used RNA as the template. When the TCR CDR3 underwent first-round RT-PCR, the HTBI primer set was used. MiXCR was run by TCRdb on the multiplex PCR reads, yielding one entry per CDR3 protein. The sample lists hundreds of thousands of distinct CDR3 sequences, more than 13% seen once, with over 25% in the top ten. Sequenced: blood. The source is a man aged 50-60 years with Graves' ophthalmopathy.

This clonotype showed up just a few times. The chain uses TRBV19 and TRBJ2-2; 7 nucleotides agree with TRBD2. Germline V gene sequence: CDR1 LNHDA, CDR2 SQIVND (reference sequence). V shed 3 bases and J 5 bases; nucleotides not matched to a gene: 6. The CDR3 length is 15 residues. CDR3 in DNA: TGTGCCAGTAGTATCGGCGGGAGCTTGACCGGGGAGCTGTTTTTT. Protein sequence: CASSIGGSLTGELFF.

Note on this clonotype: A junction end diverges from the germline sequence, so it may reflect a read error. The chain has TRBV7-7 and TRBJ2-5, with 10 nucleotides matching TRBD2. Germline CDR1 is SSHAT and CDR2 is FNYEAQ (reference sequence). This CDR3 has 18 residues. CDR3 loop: CASSLYTIGTSEQETQYF. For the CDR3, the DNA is TGTGCTAGCAGCTTATACACCATAGGGACTAGCGAACAGGAGACCCAGTACTTC. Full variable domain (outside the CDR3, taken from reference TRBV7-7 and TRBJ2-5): GAGVSQSPRYKVTKRGQDVTLRCDPISSHATLYWYQQALGQGPEFLTYFNYEAQPDKSGLPSDRFSAERPEGSISTLTIQRTEQRDSAMYRCASSLYTIGTSEQETQYFGPGTRLLVL.

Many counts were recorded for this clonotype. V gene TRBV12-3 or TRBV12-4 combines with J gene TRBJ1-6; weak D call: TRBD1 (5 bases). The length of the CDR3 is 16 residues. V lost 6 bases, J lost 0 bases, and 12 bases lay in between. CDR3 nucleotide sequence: TGTGCCAGCAGCCCCGGGGGGAGCTCCTATAATTCACCCCTCCACTTT. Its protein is CASSPGGSSYNSPLHF.

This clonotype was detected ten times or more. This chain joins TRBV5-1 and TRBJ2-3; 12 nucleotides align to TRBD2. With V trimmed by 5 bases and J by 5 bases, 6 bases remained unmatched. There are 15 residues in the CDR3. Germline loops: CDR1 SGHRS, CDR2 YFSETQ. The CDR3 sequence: CASSLRTSGIDTQYF. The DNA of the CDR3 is TGCGCCAGCAGTTTGAGGACTAGCGGGATAGATACGCAGTATTTT.

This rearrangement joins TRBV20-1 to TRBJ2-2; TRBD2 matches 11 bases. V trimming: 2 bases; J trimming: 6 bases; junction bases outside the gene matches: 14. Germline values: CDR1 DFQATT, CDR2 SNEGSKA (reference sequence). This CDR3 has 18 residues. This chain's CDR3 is CSARTDGSLAGAAGELFF. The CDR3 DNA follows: TGCAGTGCTAGAACCGACGGGTCACTAGCGGGAGCCGCCGGGGAGCTGTTTTTT.

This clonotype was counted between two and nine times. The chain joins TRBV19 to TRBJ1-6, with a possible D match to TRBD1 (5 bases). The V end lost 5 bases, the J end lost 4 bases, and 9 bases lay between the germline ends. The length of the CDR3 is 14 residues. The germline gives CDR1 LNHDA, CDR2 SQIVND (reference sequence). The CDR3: CASSADRYNSPLHF. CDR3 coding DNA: TGTGCCAGTAGTGCCGACAGATATAATTCACCCCTCCACTTT.

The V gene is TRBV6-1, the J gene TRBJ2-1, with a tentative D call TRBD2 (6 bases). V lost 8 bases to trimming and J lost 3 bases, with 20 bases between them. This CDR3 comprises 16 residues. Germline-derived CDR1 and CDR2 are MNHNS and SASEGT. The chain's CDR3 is CASGGFGSGHYNEQFF. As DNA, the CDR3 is TGTGCCAGCGGAGGGTTCGGTAGCGGCCACTACAATGAGCAGTTCTTC.